These T cell receptor beta chains were read from a single sample in a study of cytomegalovirus exposure and HLA in healthy donors. Using immunoSEQ multiplex PCR, the repertoire was profiled, and TCRdb retains in-frame clones only, with some absent. This repertoire shows about 60,000 clones, less than 85% found once; its top ten account for around 19%. Source material: PBMCs. These receptors were obtained from a woman aged 55-70 years in good health and CMV-seropositive. The CDR3 runs from the conserved cysteine through the conserved F or W. Fields, in order: D gene, clone size, J gene, V gene, CDR3 DNA, CDR3 protein. D genes are given only for firm matches. Clone size appears in some rows only: once, few, many, or a class for an expanded clone.

-	-	TRBJ1-2	TRBV5-1	TGCGCCAGCAGCTTGGGACACGGCGGGGATGGCTACACCTTC	CASSLGHGGDGYTF
-	-	TRBJ2-3	TRBV29-1	TGCAGCGTTGACAGGGGTACAGATACGCAGTATTTT	CSVDRGTDTQYF
-	-	TRBJ1-5	TRBV4-2	TGTGCCAGCAGCCAAGTCTATGCGGTCAGCAATCAGCCCCAGCATTTT	CASSQVYAVSNQPQHF
-	-	TRBJ1-2	TRBV28	TGTGCCAGCAGTCCCACCGGGACTCGAGGCTACACCTTC	CASSPTGTRGYTF
TRBD1	-	TRBJ2-2	TRBV27	TGTGCCAGCAGTTCGTTGGACAGGGAGACCGGGGAGCTGTTTTTT	CASSSLDRETGELFF
TRBD1	-	TRBJ2-5	TRBV5-6	TGTGCCAGCAGCTTCAAAACCACAGGGGGCAGGCAAGAGACCCAGTACTTC	CASSFKTTGGRQETQYF
TRBD1	-	TRBJ2-1	TRBV5-4	TGTGCCAGCAGCCCGAACCACCCGACAGGGCCAACCTACAATGAGCAGTTCTTC	CASSPNHPTGPTYNEQFF
-	few	TRBJ1-2	TRBV5-1	TGCGCCAGCAGCTTGGCGGGCGACAGCAACTATGGCTACACCTTC	CASSLAGDSNYGYTF
-	-	TRBJ1-1	TRBV5-4	TGTGCCAGCAGCTCCTTCACCCGACAGGTGAACACTGAAGCTTTCTTT	CASSSFTRQVNTEAFF
-	-	TRBJ2-2	TRBV5-1	TGCGCCAGCAGCTCACCAGGGGACACCGGGGAGCTGTTTTTT	CASSSPGDTGELFF
-	few	TRBJ1-6	TRBV5-1	TGCGCCAGCAGCAGTCAGGGGAGCTCCTATAATTCACCCCTCCACTTT	CASSSQGSSYNSPLHF
-	-	TRBJ1-2	TRBV19	TGTGCCAGTAGTATAGATCTAACAGAGCTTCTCTATGGCTACACCTTC	CASSIDLTELLYGYTF
-	-	TRBJ1-6	TRBV9	TGTGCCAGCAGCGTAGAACAGGGAACGGGGAATTCACCCCTCCACTTT	CASSVEQGTGNSPLHF
-	few	TRBJ1-1	TRBV6-5	TGTGCCAGCTTAACAGGAGTGAACACTGAAGCTTTCTTT	CASLTGVNTEAFF
TRBD1	-	TRBJ1-1	TRBV7-8	TGTGCCAGCAGCTCCCCCTTGACAGGGTTAATCACTGAAGCTTTCTTT	CASSSPLTGLITEAFF
-	-	TRBJ1-1	TRBV5-5	TGTGCCAGCAGCTTGGGACGGAGCGAGAACACTGAAGCTTTCTTT	CASSLGRSENTEAFF
TRBD1	few	TRBJ2-1	TRBV13	TGTGCCAGCAGCGCCGGACAGGGCTCCTACAATGAGCAGTTCTTC	CASSAGQGSYNEQFF
-	-	TRBJ2-1	TRBV19	TGTGCCAGTAGTTGGGGCGGTTACAATGAGCAGTTCTTC	CASSWGGYNEQFF
-	-	TRBJ1-1	TRBV6-6	TGTGCCAGCAAACTCTTGGGGGGAGGGACTGAAGCTTTCTTT	CASKLLGGGTEAFF
-	-	TRBJ2-7	TRBV19	TGTGCCAGTAGTATAGCCGGAGGCTCCTACGAGCAGTACTTC	CASSIAGGSYEQYF
TRBD1	once	TRBJ1-2	TRBV10-3	TGTGCCATCAGCCCCGGGACAGCAGATGGCTACACCTTC	CAISPGTADGYTF
TRBD1	-	TRBJ1-2	TRBV27	TGTGCCAGCAGTTTCCTACGGACAGGGTTGAAGATTGACTATGGCTACACCTTC	CASSFLRTGLKIDYGYTF